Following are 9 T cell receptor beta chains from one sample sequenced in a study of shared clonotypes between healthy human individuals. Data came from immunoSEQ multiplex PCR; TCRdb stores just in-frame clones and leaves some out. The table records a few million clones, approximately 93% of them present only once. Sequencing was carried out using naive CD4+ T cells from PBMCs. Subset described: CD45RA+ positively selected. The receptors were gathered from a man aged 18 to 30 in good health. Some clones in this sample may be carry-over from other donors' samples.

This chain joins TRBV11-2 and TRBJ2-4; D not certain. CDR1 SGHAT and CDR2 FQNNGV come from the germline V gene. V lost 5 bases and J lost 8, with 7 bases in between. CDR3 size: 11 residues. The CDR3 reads CASSILDIQYF. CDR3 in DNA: TGTGCCAGCAGCATTTTGGACATTCAGTACTTC.

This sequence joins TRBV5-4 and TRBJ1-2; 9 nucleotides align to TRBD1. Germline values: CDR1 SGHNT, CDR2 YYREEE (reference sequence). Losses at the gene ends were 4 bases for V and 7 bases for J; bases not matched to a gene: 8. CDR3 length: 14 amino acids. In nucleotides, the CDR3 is TGTGCCAGCAGCACCGGGACAGGGTCGTTTGGCTACACCTTC. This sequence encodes CASSTGTGSFGYTF.

The CDR3: CASSYQGVNTEAFF. CDR3 nucleotides: TGTGCCAGCAGTTACCAAGGGGTGAACACTGAAGCTTTCTTT. V usage is TRBV6-6 and J usage is TRBJ1-1; possibly TRBD1 for D (5 bases). The CDR3 covers 14 residues. Germline assignment: CDR1 MNHNY and CDR2 SVGAGI (reference sequence). V gave up 2 bases and J gave up 0 bases, with 7 bases separating them.

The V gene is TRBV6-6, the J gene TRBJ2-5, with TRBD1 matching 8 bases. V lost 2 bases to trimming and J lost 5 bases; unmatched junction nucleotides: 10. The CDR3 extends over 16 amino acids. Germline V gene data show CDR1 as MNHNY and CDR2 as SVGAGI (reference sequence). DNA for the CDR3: TGTGCCAGCAGTTACCCCGGACAGGGAAGTGGGGAGACCCAGTACTTC. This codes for CASSYPGQGSGETQYF.

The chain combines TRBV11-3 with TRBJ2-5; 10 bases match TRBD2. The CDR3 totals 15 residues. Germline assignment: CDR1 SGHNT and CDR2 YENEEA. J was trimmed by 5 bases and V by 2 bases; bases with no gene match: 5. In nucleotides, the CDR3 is TGTGCCAGCAGCTTAAGCGGGAGGGCCGCTGAGACCCAGTACTTC. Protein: CASSLSGRAAETQYF. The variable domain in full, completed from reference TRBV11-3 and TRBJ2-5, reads EAGVVQSPRYKIIEKKQPVAFWCNPISGHNTLYWYLQNLGQGPELLIRYENEEAVDDSQLPKDRFSAERLKGVDSTLKIQPAELGDSAVYLCASSLSGRAAETQYFGPGTRLLVL.

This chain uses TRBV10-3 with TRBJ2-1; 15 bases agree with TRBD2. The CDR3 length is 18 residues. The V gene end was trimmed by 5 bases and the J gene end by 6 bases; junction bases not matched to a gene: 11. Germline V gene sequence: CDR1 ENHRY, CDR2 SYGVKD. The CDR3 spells CAISSPGLAGGPANEQFF. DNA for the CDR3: TGTGCCATCAGTTCGCCTGGACTAGCGGGAGGGCCCGCCAATGAGCAGTTCTTC.

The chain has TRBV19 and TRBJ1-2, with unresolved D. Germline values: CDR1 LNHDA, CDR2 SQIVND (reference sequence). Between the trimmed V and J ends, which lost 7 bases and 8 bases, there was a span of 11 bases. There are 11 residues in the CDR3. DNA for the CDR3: TGTGCCAGTACGCGAGGGCTCGGCTACACCTTC. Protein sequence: CASTRGLGYTF.

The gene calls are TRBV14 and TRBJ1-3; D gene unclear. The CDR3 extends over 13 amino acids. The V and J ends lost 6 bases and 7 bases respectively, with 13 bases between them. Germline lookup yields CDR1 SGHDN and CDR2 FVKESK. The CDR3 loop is CASSGPGGNTIYF. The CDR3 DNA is TGTGCCAGCAGTGGGCCGGGAGGGAACACCATATATTTT.

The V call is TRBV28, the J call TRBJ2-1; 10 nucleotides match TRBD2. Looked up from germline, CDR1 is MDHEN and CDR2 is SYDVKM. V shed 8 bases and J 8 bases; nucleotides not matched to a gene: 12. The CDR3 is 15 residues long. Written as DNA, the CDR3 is TGTGCCAGCTCTCTAGCGGGAGCCACCGGGGATGAGCAGTTCTTC. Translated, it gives CASSLAGATGDEQFF.